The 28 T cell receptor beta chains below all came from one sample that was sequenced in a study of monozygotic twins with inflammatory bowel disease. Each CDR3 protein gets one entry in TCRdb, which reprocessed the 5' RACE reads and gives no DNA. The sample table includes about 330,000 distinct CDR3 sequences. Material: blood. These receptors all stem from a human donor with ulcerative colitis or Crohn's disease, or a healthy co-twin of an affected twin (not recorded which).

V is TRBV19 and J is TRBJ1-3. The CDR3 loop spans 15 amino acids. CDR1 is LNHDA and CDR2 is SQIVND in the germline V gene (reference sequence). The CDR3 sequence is CASSMERSSGNTIYF.

This CDR3 is CASNSGPGAHGTEAFF. The gene calls are TRBV12-3 or TRBV12-4 and TRBJ1-1; without DNA, the TCRdb call of TRBD1 cannot be checked. CDR3 length equals 16 residues.

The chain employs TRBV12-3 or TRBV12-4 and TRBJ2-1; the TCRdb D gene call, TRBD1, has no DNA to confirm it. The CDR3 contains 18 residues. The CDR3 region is CASSLIAWGPQPRNEQFF.

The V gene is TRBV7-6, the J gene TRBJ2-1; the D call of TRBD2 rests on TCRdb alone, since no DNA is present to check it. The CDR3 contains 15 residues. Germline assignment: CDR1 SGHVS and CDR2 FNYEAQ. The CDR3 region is CASSSSSGRAGEQFF.

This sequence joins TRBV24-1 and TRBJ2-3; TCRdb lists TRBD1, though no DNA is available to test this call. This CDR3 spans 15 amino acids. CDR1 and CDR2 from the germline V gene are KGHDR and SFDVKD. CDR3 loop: CATADSSFSTDTQYF.

CDR3 residues: CSARVMGRWDGYTF. This sequence joins TRBV20-1 and TRBJ1-2; without DNA, the TCRdb call of TRBD1 cannot be checked. The CDR3 is 14 amino acids. Germline V gene lookup returns CDR1 DFQATT and CDR2 SNEGSKA (reference sequence).

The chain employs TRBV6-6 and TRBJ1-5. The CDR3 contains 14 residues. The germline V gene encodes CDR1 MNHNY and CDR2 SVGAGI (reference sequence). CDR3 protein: CASSYSPENQPQHF.

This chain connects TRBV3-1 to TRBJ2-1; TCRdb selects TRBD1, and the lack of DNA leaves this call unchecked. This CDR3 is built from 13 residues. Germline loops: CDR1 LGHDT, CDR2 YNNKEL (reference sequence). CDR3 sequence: CASSPPLQGEQFF.

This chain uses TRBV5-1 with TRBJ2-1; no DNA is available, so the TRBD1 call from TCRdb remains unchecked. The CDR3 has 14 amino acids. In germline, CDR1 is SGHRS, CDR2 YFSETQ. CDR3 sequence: CASSLYAGGGEQFF.

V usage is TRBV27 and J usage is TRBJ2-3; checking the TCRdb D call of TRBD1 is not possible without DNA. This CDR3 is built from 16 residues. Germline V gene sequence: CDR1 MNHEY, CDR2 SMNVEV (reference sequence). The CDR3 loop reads CASSRTGWSEADTQYF.

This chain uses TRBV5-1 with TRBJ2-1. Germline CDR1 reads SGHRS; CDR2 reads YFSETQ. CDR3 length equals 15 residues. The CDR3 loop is CASSSTLSSYNEQFF.

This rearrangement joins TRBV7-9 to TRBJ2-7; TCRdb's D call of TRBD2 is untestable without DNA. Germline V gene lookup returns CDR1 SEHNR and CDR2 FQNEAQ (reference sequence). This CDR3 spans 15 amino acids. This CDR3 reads CASSRAGTALNEQYF. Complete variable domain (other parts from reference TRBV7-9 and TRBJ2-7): DTGVSQNPRHKITKRGQNVTFRCDPISEHNRLYWYRQTLGQGPEFLTYFQNEAQLEKSRLLSDRFSAERPKGSFSTLEIQRTEQGDSAMYLCASSRAGTALNEQYFGPGTRLTVT.

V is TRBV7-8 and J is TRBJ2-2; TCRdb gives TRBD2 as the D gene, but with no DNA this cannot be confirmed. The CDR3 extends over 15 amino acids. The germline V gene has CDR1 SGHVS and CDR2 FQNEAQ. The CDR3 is CASRPSGPGTGELFF.

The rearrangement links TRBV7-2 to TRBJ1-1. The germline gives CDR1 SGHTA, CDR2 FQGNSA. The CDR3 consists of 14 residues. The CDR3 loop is CASSLEQRNTEAFF.

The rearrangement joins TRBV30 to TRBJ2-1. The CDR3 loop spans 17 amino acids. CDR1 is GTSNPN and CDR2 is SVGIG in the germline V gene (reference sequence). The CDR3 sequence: CASDISVTVSFYNEQFF.

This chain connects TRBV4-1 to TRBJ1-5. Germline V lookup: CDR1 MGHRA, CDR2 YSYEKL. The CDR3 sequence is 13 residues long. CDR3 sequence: CASSQDSGQPQHF.

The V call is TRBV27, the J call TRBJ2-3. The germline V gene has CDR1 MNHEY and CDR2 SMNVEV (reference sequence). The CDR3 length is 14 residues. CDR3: CASSSAASTDTQYF.

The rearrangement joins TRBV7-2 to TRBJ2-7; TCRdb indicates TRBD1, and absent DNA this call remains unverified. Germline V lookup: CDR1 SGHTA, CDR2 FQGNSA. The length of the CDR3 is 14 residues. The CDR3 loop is CASSIDRGRYEQYF.

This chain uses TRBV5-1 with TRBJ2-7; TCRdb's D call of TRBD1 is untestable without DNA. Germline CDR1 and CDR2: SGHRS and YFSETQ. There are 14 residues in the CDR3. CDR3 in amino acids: CASRSIGSPYEQYF.

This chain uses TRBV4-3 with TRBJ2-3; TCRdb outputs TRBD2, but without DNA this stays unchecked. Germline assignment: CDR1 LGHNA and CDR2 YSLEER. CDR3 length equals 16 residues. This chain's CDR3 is CASGVVGGGLADTQYF.

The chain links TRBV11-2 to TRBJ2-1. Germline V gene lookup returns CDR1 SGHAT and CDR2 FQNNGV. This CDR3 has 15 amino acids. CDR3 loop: CASSLIASSYNEQFF.

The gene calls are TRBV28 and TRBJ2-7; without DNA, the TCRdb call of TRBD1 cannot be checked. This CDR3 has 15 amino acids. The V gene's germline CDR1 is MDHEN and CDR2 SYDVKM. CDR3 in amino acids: CASIQSGTGSHEQYF.

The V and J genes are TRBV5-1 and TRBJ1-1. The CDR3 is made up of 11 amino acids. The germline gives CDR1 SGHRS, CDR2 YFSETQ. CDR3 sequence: CASRRETEAFF. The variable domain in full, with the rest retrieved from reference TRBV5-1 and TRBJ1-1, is KAGVTQTPRYLIKTRGQQVTLSCSPISGHRSVSWYQQTPGQGLQFLFEYFSETQRNKGNFPGRFSGRQFSNSRSEMNVSTLELGDSALYLCASRRETEAFFGQGTRLTVV.

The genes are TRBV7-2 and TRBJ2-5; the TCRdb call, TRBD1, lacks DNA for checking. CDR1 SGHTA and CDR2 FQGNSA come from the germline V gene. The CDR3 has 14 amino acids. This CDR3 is CASSLGPGAETQYF.

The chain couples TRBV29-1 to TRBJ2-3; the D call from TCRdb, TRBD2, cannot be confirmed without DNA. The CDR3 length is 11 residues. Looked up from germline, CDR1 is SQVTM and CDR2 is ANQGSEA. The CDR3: CSCGRTDTQYF.

The CDR3 sequence is CASSQDVWRGRTARKTGELFF. The chain carries TRBV4-1 and TRBJ2-2. The germline gives CDR1 MGHRA, CDR2 YSYEKL. This CDR3 has 21 amino acids.

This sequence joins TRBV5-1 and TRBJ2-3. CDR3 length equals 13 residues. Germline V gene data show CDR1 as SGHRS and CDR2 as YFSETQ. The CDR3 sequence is CASSVLGSDTQYF.

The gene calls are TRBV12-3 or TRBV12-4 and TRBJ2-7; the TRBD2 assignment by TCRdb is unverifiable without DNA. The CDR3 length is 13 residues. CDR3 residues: CASSLREDHEQYF.